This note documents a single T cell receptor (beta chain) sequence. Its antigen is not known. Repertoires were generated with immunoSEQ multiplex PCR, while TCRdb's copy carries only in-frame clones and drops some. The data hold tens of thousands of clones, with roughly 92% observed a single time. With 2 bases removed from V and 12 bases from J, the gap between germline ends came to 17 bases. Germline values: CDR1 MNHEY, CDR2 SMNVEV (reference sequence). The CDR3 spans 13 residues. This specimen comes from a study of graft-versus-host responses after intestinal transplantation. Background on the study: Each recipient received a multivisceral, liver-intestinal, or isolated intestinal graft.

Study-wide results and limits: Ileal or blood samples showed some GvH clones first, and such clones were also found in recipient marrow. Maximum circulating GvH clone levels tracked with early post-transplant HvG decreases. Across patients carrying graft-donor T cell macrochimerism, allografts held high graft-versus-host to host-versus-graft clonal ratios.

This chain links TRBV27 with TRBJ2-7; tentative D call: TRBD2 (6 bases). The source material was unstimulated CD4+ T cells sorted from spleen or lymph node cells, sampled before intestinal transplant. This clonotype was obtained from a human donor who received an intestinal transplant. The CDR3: CASSLTGVLGLYF. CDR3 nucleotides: TGTGCCAGCAGTTTAACGGGGGTCCTTGGGCTGTACTTC.